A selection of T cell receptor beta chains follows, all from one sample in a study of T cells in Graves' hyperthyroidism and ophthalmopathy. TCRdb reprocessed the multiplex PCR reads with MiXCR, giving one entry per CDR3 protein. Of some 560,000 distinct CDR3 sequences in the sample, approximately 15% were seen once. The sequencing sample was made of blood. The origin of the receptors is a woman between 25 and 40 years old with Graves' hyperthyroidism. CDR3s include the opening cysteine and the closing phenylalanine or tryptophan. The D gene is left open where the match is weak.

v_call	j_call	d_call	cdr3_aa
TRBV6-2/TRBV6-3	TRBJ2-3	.	CASRADTDTQYF
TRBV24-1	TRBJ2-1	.	CATSGGGLSYNEQFF
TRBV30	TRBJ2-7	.	CAWSARSEQYF
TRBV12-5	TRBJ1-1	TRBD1	CASGLIGTVNTEAFF
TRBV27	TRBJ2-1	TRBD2	CASSLIVGLNNEQFF
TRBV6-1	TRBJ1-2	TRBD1	CASRAWTGGDYGYTF
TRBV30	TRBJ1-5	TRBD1	CAWSATGLNQPQHF
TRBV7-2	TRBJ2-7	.	CASSPMGGDSYEQYF
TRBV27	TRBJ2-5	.	CASSLTPGRKETQYF
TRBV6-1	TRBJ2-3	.	CASSASIDTQYF
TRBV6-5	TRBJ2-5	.	CASSSRGYQETQYF
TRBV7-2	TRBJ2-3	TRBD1	CASSPWDRVDAQYF
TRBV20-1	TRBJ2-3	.	CSAQGTSDTQYF
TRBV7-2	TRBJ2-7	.	CASSLGGHLVYEQYF
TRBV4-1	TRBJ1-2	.	CASSQDGDSANYGYTF
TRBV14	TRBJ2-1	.	CASSPPVATYNEQFF
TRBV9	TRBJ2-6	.	CASSARAGFSGANVLTF
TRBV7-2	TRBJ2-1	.	CASSLEGLPDNEQFF
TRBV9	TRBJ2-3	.	CASSVSYGRSTDTQYF
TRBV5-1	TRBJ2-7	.	CASSIDGQSYEQYF
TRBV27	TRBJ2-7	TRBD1	CASAPGQGLYEQYF
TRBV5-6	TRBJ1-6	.	CASSLWQRSYNSPLHF
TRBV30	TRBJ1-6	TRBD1	CAWSVSGTGSSALHF
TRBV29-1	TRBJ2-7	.	CSSTGSATYEQYF
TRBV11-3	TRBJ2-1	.	CASSLGGGIGYNEQFF
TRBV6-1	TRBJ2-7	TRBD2	CASTPLVTLAGMYEQYF
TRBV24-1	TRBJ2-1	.	CATSAPGRENYNEQFF
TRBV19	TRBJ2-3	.	CASQLEPTDTQYF
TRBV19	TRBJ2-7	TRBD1	CASSKGQVYEQYF
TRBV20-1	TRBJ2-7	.	CSAMSRVSYEQYF
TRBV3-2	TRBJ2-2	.	CASSRGSGRGNTGELFF
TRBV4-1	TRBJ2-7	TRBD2	CASSQEGLDHEQYF
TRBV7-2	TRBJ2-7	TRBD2	CASSSRLAGAGEQYF
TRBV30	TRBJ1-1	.	CAWNTVRGRQRDTEAFF
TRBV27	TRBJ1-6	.	CASSGYHNSPLHF
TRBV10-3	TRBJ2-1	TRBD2	CAISGGLAGTYNEQFF
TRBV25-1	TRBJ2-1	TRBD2	CASSNTSGSHEQFF
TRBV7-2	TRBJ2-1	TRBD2	CASSGGAKELAGVYNEQFF
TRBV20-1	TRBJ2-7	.	CSASLGVSYEQYF
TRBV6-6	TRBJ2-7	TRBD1	CASSYSIHRGYEQYF
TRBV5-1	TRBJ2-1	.	CASSLAQSYNEQFF